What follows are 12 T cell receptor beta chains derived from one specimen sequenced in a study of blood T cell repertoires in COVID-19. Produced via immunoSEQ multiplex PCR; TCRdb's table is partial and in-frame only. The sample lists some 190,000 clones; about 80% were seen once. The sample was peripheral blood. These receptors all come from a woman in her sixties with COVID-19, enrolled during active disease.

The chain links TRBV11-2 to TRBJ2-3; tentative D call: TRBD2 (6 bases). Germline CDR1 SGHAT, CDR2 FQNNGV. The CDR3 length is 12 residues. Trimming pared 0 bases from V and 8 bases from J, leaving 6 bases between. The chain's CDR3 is CASSLEAGTQYF. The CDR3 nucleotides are TGTGCCAGCAGCTTAGAAGCGGGTACGCAGTATTTT.

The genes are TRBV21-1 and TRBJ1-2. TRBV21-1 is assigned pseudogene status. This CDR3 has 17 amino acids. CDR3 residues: CASSRDGMAWPVYGYTF. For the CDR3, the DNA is TGTGCCAGCAGCAGAGACGGGATGGCTTGGCCCGTTTATGGCTACACCTTC.

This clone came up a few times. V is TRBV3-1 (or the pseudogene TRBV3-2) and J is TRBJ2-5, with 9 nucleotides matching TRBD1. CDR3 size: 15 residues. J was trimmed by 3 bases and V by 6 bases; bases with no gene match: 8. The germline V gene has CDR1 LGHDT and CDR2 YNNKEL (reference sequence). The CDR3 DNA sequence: TGTGCCAGCAGTCTCTATTGGACAGGGGAAGAGACCCAGTACTTC. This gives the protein CASSLYWTGEETQYF.

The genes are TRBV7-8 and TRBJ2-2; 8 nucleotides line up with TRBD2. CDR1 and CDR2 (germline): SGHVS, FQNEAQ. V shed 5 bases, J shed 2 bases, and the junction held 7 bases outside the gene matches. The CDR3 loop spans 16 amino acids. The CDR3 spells CASSPRGGTNTGELFF. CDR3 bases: TGTGCCAGCAGCCCCCGGGGGGGGACCAACACCGGGGAGCTGTTTTTT.

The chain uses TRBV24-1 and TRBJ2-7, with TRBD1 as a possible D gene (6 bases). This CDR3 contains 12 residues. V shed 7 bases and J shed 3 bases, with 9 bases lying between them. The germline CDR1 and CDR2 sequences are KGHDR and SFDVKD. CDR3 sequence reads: CATRGRGYEQYF. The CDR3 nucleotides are TGTGCCACCAGGGGCAGGGGCTACGAGCAGTACTTC.

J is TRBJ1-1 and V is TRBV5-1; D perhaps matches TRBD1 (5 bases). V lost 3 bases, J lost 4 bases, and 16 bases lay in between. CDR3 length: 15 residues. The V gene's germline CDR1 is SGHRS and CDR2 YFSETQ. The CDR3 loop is CASSYSSRVGTEAFF. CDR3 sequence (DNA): TGCGCCAGCAGCTACTCGAGCAGGGTGGGCACTGAAGCTTTCTTT.

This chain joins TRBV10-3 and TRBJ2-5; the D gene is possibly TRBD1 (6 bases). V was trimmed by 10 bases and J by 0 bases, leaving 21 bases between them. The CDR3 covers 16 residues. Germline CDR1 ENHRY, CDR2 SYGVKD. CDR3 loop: CASTAGTGTNQETQYF. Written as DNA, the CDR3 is TGTGCCAGTACGGCGGGCACCGGGACAAACCAAGAGACCCAGTACTTC.

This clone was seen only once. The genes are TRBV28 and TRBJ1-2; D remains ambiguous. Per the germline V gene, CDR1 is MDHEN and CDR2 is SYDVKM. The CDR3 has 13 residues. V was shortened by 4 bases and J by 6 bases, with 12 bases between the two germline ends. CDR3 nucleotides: TGTGCCAGCAGTTCCCTGAACTTGCATGGCTACACCTTC. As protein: CASSSLNLHGYTF.

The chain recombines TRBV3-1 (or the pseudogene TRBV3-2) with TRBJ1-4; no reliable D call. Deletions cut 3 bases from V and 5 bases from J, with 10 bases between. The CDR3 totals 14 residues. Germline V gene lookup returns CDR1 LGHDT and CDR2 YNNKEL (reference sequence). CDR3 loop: CASSHEILNEKLFF. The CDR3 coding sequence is TGTGCCAGCAGCCACGAGATATTAAATGAAAAACTGTTTTTT.

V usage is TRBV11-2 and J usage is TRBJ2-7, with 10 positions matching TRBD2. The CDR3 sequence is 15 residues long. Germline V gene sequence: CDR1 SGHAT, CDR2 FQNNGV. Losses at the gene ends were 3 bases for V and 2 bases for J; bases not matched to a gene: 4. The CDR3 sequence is CASSLVAGGTYEQYV. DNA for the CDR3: TGTGCCAGCAGCTTGGTAGCGGGGGGAACCTACGAGCAGTACGTC.

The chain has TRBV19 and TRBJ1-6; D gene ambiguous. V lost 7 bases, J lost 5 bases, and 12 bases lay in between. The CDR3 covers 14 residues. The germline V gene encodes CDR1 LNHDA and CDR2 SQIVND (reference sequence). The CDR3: CASKQRVDNSPLHF. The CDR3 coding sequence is TGTGCCAGTAAGCAGCGCGTCGATAATTCACCCCTCCACTTT.

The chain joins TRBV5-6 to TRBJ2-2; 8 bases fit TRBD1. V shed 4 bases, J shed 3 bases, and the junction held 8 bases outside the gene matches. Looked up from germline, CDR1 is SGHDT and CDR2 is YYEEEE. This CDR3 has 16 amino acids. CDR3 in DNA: TGTGCCAGCAGCACTAAGGACAGGGATTACACCGGGGAGCTGTTTTTT. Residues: CASSTKDRDYTGELFF.